This T cell receptor (beta chain) comes out of a study of shared T cell receptors in the human thymus. Assay: immunoSEQ multiplex PCR; the TCRdb copy retains only in-frame clones and omits some. The table lists more than 550,000 clones, around 87% of them singletons, with 0.0094% in the top ten. From germline, CDR1 is LGHNA and CDR2 YSLEER. After removal of 0 bases from V and 4 bases from J, the junction contained 5 bases not matched to a gene. There are 15 residues in the CDR3. This same sample was also taken into another study, of human thymus T cells. That work contributes: Corrective cardiac surgery supplied the resected thymus tissue. Within thymic and blood repertoires, V and J gene usage appeared to be biased.

The material sequenced was thymocytes. The chain joins TRBV4-3 to TRBJ2-7; 8 bases line up with TRBD1. The receptor comes from a boy under two years old with a congenital heart defect. In nucleotides, the CDR3 is TGCGCCAGCAGCCAAGAGGCAGGGGGCTATTACGAGCAGTACTTC. Translated, it gives CASSQEAGGYYEQYF.